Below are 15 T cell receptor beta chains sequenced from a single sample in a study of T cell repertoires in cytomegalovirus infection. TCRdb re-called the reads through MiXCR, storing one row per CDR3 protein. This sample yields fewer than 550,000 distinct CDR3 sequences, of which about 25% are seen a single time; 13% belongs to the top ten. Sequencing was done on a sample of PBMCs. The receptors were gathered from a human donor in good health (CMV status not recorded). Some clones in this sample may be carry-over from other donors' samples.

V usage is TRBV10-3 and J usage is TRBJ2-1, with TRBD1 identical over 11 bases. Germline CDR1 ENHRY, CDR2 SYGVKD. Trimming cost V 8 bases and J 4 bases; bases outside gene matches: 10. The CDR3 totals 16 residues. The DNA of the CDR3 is TGTGCCATCGCACCGGGACAGGGGGTTTCATACAATGAGCAGTTCTTC. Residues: CAIAPGQGVSYNEQFF.

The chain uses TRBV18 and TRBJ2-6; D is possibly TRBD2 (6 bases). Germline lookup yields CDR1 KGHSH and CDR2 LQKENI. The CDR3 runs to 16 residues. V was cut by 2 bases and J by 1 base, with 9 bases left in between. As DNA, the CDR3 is TGTGCCAGCTCACCAACGCGGGGATCTGGGGCCAACGTCCTGACTTTC. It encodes CASSPTRGSGANVLTF.

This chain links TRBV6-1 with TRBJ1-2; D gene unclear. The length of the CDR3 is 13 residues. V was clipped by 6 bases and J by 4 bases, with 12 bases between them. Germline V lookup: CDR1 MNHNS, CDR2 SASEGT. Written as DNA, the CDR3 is TGTGCCAGCAGCCCCCCCGAGGGCTATGGCTACACCTTC. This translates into CASSPPEGYGYTF.

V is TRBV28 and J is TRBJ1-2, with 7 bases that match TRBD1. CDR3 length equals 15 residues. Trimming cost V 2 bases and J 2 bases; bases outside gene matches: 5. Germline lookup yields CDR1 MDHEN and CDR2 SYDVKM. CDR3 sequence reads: CASSLPDRPNYGYTF. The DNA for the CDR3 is TGTGCCAGCAGTTTACCGGACAGGCCGAACTATGGCTACACCTTC.

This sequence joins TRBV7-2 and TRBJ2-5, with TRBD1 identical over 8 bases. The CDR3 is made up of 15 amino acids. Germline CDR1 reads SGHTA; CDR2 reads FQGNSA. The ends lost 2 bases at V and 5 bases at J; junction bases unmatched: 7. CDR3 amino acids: CASSLNQGAWETQYF. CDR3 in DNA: TGTGCCAGCAGCTTAAATCAGGGGGCCTGGGAGACCCAGTACTTC. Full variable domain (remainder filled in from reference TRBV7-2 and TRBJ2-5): GAGVSQSPSNKVTEKGKDVELRCDPISGHTALYWYRQSLGQGLEFLIYFQGNSAPDKSGLPSDRFSAERTGGSVSTLTIQRTQQEDSAVYLCASSLNQGAWETQYFGPGTRLLVL.

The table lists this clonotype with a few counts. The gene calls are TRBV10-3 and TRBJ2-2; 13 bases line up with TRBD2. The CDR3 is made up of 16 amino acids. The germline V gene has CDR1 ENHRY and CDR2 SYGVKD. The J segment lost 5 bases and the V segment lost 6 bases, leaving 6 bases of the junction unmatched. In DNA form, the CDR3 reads TGTGCCATCAGGACTAGCGGGAGGTCGAGAACCGGGGAGCTGTTTTTT. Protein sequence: CAIRTSGRSRTGELFF.

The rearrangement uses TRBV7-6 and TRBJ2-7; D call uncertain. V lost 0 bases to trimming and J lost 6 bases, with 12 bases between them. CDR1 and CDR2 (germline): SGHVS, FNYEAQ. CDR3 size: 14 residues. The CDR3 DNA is TGTGCCAGCAGCTTAGCCTATGTAGGGCCCGAGCAGTACTTC. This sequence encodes CASSLAYVGPEQYF.

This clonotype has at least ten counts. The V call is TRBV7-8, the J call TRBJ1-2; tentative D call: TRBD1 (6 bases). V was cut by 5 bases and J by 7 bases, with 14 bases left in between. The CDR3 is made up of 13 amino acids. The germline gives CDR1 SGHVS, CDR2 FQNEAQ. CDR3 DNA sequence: TGTGCCAGCAGCACTAACAGGGAAGGTGGCTACACCTTC. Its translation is CASSTNREGGYTF.

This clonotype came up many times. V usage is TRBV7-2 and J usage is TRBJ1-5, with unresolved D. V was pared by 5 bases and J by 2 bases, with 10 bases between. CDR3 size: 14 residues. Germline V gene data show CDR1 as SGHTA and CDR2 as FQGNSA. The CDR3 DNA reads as TGTGCCAGCAGCCAGGACGGGGGCAATCAGCCCCAGCATTTT. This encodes CASSQDGGNQPQHF. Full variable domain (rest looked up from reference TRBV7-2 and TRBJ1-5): GAGVSQSPSNKVTEKGKDVELRCDPISGHTALYWYRQSLGQGLEFLIYFQGNSAPDKSGLPSDRFSAERTGGSVSTLTIQRTQQEDSAVYLCASSQDGGNQPQHFGDGTRLSIL.

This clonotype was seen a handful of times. CDR3 DNA sequence: TGTGCCAGCAGGATTCGAGCCCAAAATTCACCCCTCCACTTT. Its translation is CASRIRAQNSPLHF. The genes are TRBV28 and TRBJ1-6; D gene unclear. The CDR3 length is 14 residues. V was cut by 6 bases and J by 7 bases, with 13 bases left in between. Germline loops: CDR1 MDHEN, CDR2 SYDVKM.

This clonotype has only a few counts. The CDR3 DNA sequence: TGTGCCATCAGTGGCCGGACAGGGGGCAATGAGCAGTTCTTC. It specifies CAISGRTGGNEQFF. This chain uses TRBV10-3 with TRBJ2-1, with 10 bases fitting TRBD1. The CDR3 has 14 amino acids. Germline loops: CDR1 ENHRY, CDR2 SYGVKD. V lost 4 bases to trimming and J lost 6 bases; unmatched junction nucleotides: 3.

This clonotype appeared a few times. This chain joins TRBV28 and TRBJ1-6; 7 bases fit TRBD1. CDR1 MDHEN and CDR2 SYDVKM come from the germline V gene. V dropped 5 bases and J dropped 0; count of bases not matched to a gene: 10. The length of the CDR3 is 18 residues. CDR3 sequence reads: CASSPLTGLSSYNSPLHF. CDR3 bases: TGTGCCAGCAGTCCCTTGACAGGGTTGAGCTCCTATAATTCACCCCTCCACTTT.

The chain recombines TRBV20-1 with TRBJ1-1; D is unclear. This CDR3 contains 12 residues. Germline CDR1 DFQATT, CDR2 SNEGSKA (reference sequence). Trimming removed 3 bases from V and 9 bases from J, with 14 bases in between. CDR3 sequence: CSARYSQIQAFF. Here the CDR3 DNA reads TGCAGTGCTAGGTACAGTCAGATCCAAGCTTTCTTT.

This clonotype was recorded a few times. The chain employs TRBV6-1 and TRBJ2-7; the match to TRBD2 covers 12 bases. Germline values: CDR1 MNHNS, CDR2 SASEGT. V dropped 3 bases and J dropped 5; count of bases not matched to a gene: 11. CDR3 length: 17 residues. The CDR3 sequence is CASSEAPGLAGSNEQYF. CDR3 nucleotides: TGTGCCAGCAGTGAGGCCCCTGGACTAGCGGGGAGCAACGAGCAGTACTTC.

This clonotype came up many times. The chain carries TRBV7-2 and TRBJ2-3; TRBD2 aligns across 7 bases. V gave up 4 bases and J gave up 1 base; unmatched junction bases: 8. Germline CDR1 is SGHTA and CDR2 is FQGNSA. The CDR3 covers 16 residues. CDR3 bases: TGTGCCAGCAGCTATGGAGCGGGGACGCGCACAGATACGCAGTATTTT. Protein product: CASSYGAGTRTDTQYF.